The subject of this entry is one T cell receptor (beta chain). Its target is unknown. This CDR3 is built from 14 residues. V was clipped by 2 bases and J by 4 bases, with 11 bases between them. Germline V gives CDR1 LNHDA, CDR2 SQIVND (reference sequence). The sample belongs to a study of read filtering for tumor transcriptome and immune sequencing. Study in general: The cohort had more than 16 men and approximately 14 women aged roughly 40 to 90, mean around 66 years. TCR-mapped reads were about 3.5 to 10.27 million with IR-seq versus roughly 75 to 1,400 with RNA-seq. Points from the study as a whole: Even smaller IR-seq throughput identified most shared clonotypes.

The library was built from around 0.4 ug RNA with molecular barcoded adaptors for alpha/delta and beta/gamma chains. MiXCR, applied by TCRdb to the reads, yields one record per CDR3 protein. The sample has 75,000 to 95,000 distinct CDR3 sequences, roughly 21% seen once; the top ten hold roughly 11%. The sequence derives from a donor aged 40 or over with multiple myeloma. Sequencing used a population of CD138-negative cells sorted from bone marrow. V is TRBV19 and J is TRBJ1-1; maybe TRBD1 (5 bases). The CDR3 DNA reads as TGTGCCAGTAGTATAAAGGGGATGGGCACTGAAGCTTTCTTT. Translated, it gives CASSIKGMGTEAFF.